Sequencing of this T cell receptor beta chain was carried out in a study of cytomegalovirus exposure and HLA in healthy donors. Across the study: Some 85 million unique TCRs, all from HLA-typed donors, were included in an early release of the data.

Overall study results and limits: Segments of the TCR beta V type were, in most cases, productive about 87% or about 30% of the time in an earlier analysis.

Turning to this clone: Its antigen is still unknown.

It was with 60 Vbeta and 13 Jbeta primers that the PCR ran. Generated by immunoSEQ multiplex PCR, the TCRdb table keeps only in-frame clones and is missing some. This sample has approximately 180,000 clones; 80% to 85% occur once, and the top ten carry around 2.2%. The CDR3 runs to 13 residues. The V and J ends lost 1 base and 5 bases respectively, with 7 bases between them. Germline V gives CDR1 SGHTA, CDR2 FQGNSA. The chain employs TRBV7-2 and TRBJ2-3; weak D call: TRBD2 (6 bases). The specimen sequenced was PBMCs. This TCR derives from a woman under 40 in good health and CMV-seronegative. The CDR3 sequence is CASSLDGRDTQYF. The CDR3 coding sequence is TGTGCCAGCAGCTTAGACGGGAGAGATACGCAGTATTTT.